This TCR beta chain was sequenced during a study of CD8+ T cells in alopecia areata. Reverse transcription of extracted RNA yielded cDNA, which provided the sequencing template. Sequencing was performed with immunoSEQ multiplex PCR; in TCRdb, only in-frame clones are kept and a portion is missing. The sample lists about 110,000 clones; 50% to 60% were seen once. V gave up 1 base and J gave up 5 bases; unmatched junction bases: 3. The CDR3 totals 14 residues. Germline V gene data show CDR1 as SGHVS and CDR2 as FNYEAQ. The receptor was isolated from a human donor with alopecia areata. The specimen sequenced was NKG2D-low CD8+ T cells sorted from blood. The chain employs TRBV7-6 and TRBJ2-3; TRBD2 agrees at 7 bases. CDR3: CASSLGTRGDTQYF. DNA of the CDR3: TGTGCCAGCAGCTTAGGGACTAGGGGAGATACGCAGTATTTT.